This is a list of T cell receptor beta chains from one sample in a study of technical replicates of blood from a few donors. Produced via immunoSEQ multiplex PCR; TCRdb's table is partial and in-frame only. The data contain tens of thousands of clones, approximately 80% of them singletons. The sample comprised PBMCs. These receptors were obtained from a human donor in good health. Some clones in this sample may be carry-over from other donors' samples. Each CDR3 is given without its conserved first and last residue.

J	V	length	CDR3
TRBJ1-1	TRBV6-5	12	ASSSLGEFTEAF
TRBJ1-1	TRBV9	14	ASSPGQGGGNTEAF
TRBJ2-3	TRBV14	13	ASSKTSRSTDTQY
TRBJ1-1	TRBV30	10	ASEGENTEAF
TRBJ1-1	TRBV10-1	11	ATQPGFGTEAF
TRBJ2-7	TRBV5-1	13	ASSLDAGQLLEQY
TRBJ2-5	TRBV5-4	12	ASSEGGGQETQY
TRBJ1-2	TRBV6-5	11	ASSPGQGLGYT
TRBJ2-1	TRBV5-1	13	ASSLMGGAYNEQF
TRBJ2-7	TRBV29-1	14	SVGGGRNTLIYEQY
TRBJ1-6	TRBV18	15	ASSPISPQGAGSPLH
TRBJ1-1	TRBV5-1	14	ASRGGTGGRNTEAF
TRBJ1-1	TRBV18	13	ASSPNSFRATEAF
TRBJ1-5	TRBV7-2	15	ASSLVSGPDSNQPQH
TRBJ2-7	TRBV7-2	10	ASSLLGDEQY
TRBJ2-7	TRBV7-7	16	ASSSLPYAAGLSYEQY
TRBJ1-2	TRBV18	11	ASSPGATYGYT
TRBJ1-1	TRBV2	11	ASSVTGMAEAF
TRBJ1-1	TRBV7-3	12	ASSPGQKNTEAF
TRBJ2-7	TRBV7-2	12	ASSNTGTRVEQY
TRBJ2-2	TRBV4-3	15	ASSHDWRGQASGELF
TRBJ1-2	TRBV12-5	11	ASGLVAGVGYT
TRBJ1-1	TRBV27	10	ALPGRDTEAF
TRBJ2-7	TRBV18	13	ASSPRGPGSYEQY
TRBJ2-6	TRBV29-1	12	SAPGGSGANVLT
TRBJ2-4	TRBV10-3	13	AISDRDRAKNIQY
TRBJ2-7	TRBV12-5	11	ASVGGSSYEQY
TRBJ2-5	TRBV19	13	ASSIVAGGQETQY
TRBJ2-3	TRBV7-3	12	ASSLNPGTDTQY
TRBJ2-7	TRBV4-1	13	ASSQEWDRGYEQY
TRBJ1-1	TRBV10-1	11	ASRPTGNTEAF
TRBJ1-1	TRBV6-6	13	ASTPGRPGDTEAF
TRBJ2-3	TRBV29-1	11	STMAGSTDTQY
TRBJ1-1	TRBV12-5	12	ASGTTGGITEAF
TRBJ1-2	TRBV29-1	9	SGQANYGYT
TRBJ2-2	TRBV2	14	ASKESSGSLGGELF
TRBJ1-3	TRBV4-3	15	ASSQDDTFFSGNTIY